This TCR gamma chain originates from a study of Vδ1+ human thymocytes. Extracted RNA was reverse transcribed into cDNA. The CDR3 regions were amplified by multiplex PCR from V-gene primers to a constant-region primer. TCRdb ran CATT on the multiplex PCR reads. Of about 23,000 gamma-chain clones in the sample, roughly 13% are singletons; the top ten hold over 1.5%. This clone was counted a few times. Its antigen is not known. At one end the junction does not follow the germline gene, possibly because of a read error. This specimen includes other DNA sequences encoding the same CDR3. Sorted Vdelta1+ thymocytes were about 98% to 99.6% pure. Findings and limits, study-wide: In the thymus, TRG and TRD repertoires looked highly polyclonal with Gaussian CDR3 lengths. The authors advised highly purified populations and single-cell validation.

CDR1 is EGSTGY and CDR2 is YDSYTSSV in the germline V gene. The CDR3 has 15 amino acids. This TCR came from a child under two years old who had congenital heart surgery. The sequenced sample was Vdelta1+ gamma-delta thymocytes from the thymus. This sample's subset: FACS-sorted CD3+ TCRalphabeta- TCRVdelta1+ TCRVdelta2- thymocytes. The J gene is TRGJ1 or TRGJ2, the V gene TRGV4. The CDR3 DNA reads TGTGCCACCTGGAATGGGCCGGTGTATTATTATAAGAAACTCTTT. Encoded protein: CATWNGPVYYYKKLF.